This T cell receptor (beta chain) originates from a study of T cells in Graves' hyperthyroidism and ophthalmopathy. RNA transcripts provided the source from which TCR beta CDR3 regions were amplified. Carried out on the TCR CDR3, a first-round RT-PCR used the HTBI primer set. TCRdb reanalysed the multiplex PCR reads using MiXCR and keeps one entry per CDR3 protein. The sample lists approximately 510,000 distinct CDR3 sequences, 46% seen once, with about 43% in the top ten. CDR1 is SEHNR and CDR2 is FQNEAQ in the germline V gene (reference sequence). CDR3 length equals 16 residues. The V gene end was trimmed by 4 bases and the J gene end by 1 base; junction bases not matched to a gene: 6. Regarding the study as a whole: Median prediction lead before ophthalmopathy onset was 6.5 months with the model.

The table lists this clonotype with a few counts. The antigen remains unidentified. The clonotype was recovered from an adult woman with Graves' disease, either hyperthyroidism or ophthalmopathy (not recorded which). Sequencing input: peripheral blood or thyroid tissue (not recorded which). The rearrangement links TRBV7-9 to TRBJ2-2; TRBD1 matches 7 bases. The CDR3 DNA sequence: TGTGCCAGCAGCTCTGAGGGACAGCGGAACACCGGGGAGCTGTTTTTT. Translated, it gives CASSSEGQRNTGELFF.